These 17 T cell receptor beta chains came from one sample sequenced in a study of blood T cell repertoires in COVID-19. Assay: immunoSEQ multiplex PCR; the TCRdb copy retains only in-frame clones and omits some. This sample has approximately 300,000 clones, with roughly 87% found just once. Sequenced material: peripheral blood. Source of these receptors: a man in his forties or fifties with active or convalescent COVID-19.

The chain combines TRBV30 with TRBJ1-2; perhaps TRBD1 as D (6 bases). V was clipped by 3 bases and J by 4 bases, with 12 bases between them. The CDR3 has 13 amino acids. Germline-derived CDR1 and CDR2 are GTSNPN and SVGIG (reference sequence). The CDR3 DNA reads TGTGCCTGGAGCCTAGGGGGAATCTATGGCTACACCTTC. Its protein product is CAWSLGGIYGYTF. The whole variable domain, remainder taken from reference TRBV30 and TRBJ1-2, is SQTIHQWPATLVQPVGSPLSLECTVEGTSNPNLYWYRQAAGRGLQLLFYSVGIGQISSEVPQNLSASRPQDRQFILSSKKLLLSDSGFYLCAWSLGGIYGYTFGSGTRLTVV.

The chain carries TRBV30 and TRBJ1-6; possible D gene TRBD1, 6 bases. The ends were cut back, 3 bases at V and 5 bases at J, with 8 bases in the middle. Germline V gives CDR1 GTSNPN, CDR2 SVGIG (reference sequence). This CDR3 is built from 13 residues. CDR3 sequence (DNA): TGTGCCTGGAGGGACAGAGATAATTCACCCCTCCACTTT. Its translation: CAWRDRDNSPLHF.

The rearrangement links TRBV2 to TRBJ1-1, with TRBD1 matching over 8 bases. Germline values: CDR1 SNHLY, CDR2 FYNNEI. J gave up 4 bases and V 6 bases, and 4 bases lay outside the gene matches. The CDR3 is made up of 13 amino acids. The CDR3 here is CASRPTGATEAFF. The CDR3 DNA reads TGTGCCAGCAGGCCGACAGGGGCCACTGAAGCTTTCTTT.

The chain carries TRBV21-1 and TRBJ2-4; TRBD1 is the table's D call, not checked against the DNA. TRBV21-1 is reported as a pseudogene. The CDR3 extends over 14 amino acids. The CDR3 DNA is TGTGCCAGCAGCAAAGATATGACATGCTACATTCAGTACTTC. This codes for CASSKDMTCYIQYF.

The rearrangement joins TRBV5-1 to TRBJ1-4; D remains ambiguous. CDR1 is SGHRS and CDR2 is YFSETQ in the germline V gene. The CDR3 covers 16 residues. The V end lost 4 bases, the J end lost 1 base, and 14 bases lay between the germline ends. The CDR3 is CASSPLTQETNEKLFF. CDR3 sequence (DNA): TGCGCCAGCAGCCCCCTCACCCAGGAAACTAATGAAAAACTGTTTTTT.

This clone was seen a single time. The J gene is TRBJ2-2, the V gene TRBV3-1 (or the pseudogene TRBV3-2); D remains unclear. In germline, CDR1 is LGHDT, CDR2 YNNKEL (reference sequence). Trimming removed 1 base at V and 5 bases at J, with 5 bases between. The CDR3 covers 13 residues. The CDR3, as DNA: TGTGCCAGCAGCCAAGGGCTTACCGGGGAGCTGTTTTTT. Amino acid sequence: CASSQGLTGELFF.

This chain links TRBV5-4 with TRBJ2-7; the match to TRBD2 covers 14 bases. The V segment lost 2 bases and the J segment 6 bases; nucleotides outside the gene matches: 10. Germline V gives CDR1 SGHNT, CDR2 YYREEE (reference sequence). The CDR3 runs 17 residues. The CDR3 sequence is CASSFGGLAGAGSEQYF. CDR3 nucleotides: TGTGCCAGCAGCTTCGGGGGACTAGCGGGGGCGGGGAGCGAGCAGTACTTC.

The DNA of the CDR3 is TGCGCCAGCAGCGGGGCGGAGAGATACCAAGAGACCCAGTACTTC. Translation: CASSGAERYQETQYF. The chain uses TRBV4-1 and TRBJ2-5; D is possibly TRBD1 (5 bases). The CDR3 runs to 15 residues. V was cut by 5 bases and J by 0 bases, with 13 bases left in between. Germline CDR1 and CDR2: MGHRA and YSYEKL.

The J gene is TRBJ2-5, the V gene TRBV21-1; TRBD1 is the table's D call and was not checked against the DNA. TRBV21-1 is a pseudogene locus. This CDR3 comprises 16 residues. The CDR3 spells CASSKVADRYQETQYF. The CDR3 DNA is TGTGCCAGCAGCAAAGTCGCGGACAGGTACCAAGAGACCCAGTACTTC.

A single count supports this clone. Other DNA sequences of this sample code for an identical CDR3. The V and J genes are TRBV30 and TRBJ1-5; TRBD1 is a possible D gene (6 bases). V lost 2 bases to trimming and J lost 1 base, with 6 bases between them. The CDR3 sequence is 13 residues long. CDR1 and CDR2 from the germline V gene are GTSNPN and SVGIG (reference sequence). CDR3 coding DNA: TGTGCCTGGAGTACAGGGAGCAATCAGCCCCAGCATTTT. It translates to CAWSTGSNQPQHF.

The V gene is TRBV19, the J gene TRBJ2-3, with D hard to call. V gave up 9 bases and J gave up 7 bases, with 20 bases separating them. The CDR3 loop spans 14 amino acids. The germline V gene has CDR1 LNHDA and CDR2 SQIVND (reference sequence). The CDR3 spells CASAGSSSTNTQYF. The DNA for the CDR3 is TGTGCCAGCGCCGGGTCCTCCTCTACAAATACGCAGTATTTT.

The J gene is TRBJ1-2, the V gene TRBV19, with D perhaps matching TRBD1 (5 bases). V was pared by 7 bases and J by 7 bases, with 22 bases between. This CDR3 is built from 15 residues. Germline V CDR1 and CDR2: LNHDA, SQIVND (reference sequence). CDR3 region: CASILRGNPHSGYTF. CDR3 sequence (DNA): TGTGCCAGTATTCTGCGGGGCAACCCCCATAGTGGCTACACCTTC.

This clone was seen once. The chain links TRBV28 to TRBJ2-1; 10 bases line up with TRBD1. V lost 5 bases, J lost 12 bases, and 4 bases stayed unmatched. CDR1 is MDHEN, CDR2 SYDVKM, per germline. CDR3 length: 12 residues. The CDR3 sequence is CASSLDRGRQFF. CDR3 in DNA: TGTGCCAGCAGTCTGGACAGGGGGAGGCAGTTCTTC. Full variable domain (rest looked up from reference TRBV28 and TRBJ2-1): DVKVTQSSRYLVKRTGEKVFLECVQDMDHENMFWYRQDPGLGLRLIYFSYDVKMKEKGDIPEGYSVSREKKERFSLILESASTNQTSMYLCASSLDRGRQFFGPGTRLTVL.

CDR3 amino acids: CASSGVRENTEAFF. CDR3 nucleotides: TGTGCCAGCAGTGGGGTGAGGGAGAACACTGAAGCTTTCTTT. The chain joins TRBV2 to TRBJ1-1; D gene ambiguous. CDR3 length: 14 residues. Germline-derived CDR1 and CDR2 are SNHLY and FYNNEI. Trimming took off 4 bases at V and 1 base at J, with 10 bases between the two ends.

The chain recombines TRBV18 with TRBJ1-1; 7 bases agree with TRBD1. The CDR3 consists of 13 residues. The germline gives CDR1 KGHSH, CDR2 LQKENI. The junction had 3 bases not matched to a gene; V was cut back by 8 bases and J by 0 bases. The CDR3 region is CASQGQMNTEAFF. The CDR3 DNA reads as TGTGCCAGCCAGGGACAGATGAACACTGAAGCTTTCTTT.

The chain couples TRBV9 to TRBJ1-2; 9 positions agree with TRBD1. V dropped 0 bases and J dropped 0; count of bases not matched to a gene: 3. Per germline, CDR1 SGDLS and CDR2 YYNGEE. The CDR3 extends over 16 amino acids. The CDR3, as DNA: TGTGCCAGCAGCGTAGGCGGGACAGGGCCTAACTATGGCTACACCTTC. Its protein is CASSVGGTGPNYGYTF.

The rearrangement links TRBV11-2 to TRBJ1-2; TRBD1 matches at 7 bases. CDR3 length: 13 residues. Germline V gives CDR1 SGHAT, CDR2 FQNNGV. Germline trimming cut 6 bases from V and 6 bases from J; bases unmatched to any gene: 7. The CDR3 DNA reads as TGTGCCAGCAGAAGGGGGCCCTCCGATGGCTACACCTTC. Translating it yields CASRRGPSDGYTF.